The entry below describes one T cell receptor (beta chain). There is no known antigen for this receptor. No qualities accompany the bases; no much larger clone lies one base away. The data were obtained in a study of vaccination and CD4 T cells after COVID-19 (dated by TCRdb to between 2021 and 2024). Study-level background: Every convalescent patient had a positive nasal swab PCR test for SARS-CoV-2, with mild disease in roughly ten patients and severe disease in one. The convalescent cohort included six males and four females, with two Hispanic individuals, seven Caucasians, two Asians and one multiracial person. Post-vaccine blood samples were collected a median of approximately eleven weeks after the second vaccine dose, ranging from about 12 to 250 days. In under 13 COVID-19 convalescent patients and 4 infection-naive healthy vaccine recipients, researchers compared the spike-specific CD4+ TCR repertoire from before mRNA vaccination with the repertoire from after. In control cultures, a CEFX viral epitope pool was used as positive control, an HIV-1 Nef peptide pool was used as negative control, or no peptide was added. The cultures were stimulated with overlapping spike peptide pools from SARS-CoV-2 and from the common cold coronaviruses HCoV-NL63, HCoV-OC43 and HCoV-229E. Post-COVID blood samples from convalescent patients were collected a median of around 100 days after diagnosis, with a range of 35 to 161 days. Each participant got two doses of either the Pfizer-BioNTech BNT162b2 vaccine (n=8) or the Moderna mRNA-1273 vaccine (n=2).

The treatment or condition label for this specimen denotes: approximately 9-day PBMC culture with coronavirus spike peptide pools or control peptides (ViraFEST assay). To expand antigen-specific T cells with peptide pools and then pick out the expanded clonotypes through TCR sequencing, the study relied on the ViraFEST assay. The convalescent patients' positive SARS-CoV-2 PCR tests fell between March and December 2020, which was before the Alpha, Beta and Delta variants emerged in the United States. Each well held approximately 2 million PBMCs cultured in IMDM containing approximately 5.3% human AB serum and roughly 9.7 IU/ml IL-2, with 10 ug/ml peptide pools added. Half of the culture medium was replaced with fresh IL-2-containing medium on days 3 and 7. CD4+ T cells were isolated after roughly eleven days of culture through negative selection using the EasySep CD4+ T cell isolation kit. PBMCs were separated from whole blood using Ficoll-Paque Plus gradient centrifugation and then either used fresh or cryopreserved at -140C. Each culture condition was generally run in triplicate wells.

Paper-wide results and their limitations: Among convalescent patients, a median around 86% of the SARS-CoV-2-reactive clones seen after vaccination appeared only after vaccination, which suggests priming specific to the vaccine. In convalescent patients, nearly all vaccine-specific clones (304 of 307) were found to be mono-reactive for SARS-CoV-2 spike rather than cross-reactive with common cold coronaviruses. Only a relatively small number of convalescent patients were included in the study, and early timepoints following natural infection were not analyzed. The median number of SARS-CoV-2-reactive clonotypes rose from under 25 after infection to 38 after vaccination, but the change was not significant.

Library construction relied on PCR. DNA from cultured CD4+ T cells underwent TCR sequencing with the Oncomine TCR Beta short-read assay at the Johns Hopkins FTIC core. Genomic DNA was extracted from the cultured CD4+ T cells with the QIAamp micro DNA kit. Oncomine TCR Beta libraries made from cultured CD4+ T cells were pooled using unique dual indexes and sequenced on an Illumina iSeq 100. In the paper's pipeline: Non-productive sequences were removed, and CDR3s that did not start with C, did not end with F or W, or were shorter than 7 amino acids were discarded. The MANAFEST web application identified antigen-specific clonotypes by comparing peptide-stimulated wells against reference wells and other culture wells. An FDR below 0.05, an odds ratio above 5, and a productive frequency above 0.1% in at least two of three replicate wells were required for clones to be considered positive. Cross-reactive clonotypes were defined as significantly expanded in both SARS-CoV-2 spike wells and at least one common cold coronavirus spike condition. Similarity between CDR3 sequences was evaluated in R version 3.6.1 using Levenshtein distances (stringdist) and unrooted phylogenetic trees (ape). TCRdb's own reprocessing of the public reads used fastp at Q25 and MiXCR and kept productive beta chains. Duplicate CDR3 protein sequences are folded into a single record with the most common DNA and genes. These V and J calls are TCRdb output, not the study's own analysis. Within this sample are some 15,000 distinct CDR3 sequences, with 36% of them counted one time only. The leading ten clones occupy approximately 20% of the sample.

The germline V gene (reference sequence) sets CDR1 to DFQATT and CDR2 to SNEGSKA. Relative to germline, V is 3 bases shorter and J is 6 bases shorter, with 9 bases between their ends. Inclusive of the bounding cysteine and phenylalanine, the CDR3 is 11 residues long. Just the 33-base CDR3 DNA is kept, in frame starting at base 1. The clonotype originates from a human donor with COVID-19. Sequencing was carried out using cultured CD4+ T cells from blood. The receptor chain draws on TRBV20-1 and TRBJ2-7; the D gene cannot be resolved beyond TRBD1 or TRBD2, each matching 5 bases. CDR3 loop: CSASEGREQYF. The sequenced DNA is TGCAGTGCTAGTGAGGGGCGCGAGCAGTACTTC.